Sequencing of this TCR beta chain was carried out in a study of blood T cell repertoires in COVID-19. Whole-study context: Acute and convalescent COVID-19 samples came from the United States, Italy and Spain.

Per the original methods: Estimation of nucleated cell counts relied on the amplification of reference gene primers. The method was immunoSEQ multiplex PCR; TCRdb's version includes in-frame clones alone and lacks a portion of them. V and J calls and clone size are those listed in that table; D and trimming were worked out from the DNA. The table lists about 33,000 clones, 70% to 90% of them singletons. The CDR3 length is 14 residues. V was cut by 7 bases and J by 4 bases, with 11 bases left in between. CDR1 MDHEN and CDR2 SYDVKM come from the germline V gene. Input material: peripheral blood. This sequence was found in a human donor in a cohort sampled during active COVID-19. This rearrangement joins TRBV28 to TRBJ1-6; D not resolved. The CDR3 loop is CASNNSGYNSPLHF. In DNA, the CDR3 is TGTGCCAGCAATAACTCAGGTTATAATTCACCCCTCCACTTT.